These T cell receptor beta chains were read from a single sample in a study of healthy donors' naive CD4 and CD8 T cells. TCRdb independently ran MiXCR on the reads; one entry per CDR3 protein. The repertoire holds approximately 200,000 distinct CDR3 sequences, with over 60% as singletons. Source material: naive CD4+ and CD8+ T cells sorted from blood, pooled from several donors. All receptors come from a pool of human donors in good health; the sample pools cells from several healthy donors. The CDR3 runs from the conserved cysteine through the conserved F or W. The order of the fields is V gene, D gene, clone size, J gene, CDR3 DNA, CDR3 protein. D genes are given only for firm matches. Size tells how often a clone was seen (once, few, many) or the class of an expanded clone, and some rows leave it out.

V gene: TRBV29-1
D gene: .
clone size: .
J gene: TRBJ2-7
CDR3 DNA: TGCAGCGTTGTGCTGAATCCCTCATATTACGAGCAGTACTTC
CDR3 protein: CSVVLNPSYYEQYF

V gene: TRBV5-4
D gene: TRBD2
clone size: .
J gene: TRBJ2-3
CDR3 DNA: TGTGCAATGAGAGGGGAACTAGCGACAGATACGCAGTATTTT
CDR3 protein: CAMRGELATDTQYF

V gene: TRBV29-1
D gene: .
clone size: .
J gene: TRBJ2-5
CDR3 DNA: TGCAGCGTTGAATGGAGGGAAAGGTTCGAAGAGACCCAGTACTTC
CDR3 protein: CSVEWRERFEETQYF

V gene: TRBV28
D gene: TRBD2
clone size: .
J gene: TRBJ2-3
CDR3 DNA: TGTGCCAGCAGTTTACTACGACTAGCGGGAGGGTTAGATACGCAGTATTTT
CDR3 protein: CASSLLRLAGGLDTQYF

V gene: TRBV14
D gene: .
clone size: .
J gene: TRBJ2-7
CDR3 DNA: TGTGCCAGCAGCCAAGATCTGGCGCTTACCTACGAGCAGTACTTC
CDR3 protein: CASSQDLALTYEQYF

V gene: TRBV10-3
D gene: TRBD2
clone size: .
J gene: TRBJ2-5
CDR3 DNA: TGTGCCATCAGTGGGGAGCGGGGACTCCAAGAGACCCAGTACTTC
CDR3 protein: CAISGERGLQETQYF

V gene: TRBV19
D gene: .
clone size: .
J gene: TRBJ2-3
CDR3 DNA: TGTGCCAGTAGTATCCAAGGGGCAGATACGCAGTATTTT
CDR3 protein: CASSIQGADTQYF

V gene: TRBV29-1
D gene: .
clone size: few
J gene: TRBJ1-2
CDR3 DNA: TGCAGCGTTGTTGGGAATGGCTACACCTTC
CDR3 protein: CSVVGNGYTF

V gene: TRBV30
D gene: .
clone size: few
J gene: TRBJ1-1
CDR3 DNA: TGTGCCTGGAGTCTGGGCTACATGAACACTGAAGCTTTCTTT
CDR3 protein: CAWSLGYMNTEAFF

V gene: TRBV27
D gene: .
clone size: .
J gene: TRBJ1-1
CDR3 DNA: TGTGCCAGCAGTTTATCGCCTACAATGAACACTGAAGCTTTCTTT
CDR3 protein: CASSLSPTMNTEAFF

V gene: TRBV30
D gene: .
clone size: .
J gene: TRBJ1-1
CDR3 DNA: TGTGCCTGGCGTCTACAGGTTAACACTGAAGCTTTCTTT
CDR3 protein: CAWRLQVNTEAFF

V gene: TRBV7-8
D gene: TRBD1
clone size: .
J gene: TRBJ2-3
CDR3 DNA: TGTGCCAGCAGCTTCCTCCCGGGACAGGAGAGGGGAAGCACAGATACGCAGTATTTT
CDR3 protein: CASSFLPGQERGSTDTQYF